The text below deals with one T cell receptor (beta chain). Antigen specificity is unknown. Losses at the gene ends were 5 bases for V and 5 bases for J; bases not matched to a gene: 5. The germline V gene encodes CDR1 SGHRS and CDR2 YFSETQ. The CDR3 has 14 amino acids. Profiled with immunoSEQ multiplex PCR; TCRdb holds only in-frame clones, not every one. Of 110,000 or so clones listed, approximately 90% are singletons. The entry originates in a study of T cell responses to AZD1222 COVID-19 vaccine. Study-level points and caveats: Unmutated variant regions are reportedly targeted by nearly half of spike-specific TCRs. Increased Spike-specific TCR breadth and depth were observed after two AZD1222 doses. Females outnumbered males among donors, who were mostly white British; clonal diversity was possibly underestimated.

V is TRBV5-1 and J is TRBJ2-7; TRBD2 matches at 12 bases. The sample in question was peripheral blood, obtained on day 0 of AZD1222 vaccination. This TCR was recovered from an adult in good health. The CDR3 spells CASRTSGSGHEQYF. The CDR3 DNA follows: TGCGCCAGCAGGACTAGCGGGAGCGGCCACGAGCAGTACTTC.